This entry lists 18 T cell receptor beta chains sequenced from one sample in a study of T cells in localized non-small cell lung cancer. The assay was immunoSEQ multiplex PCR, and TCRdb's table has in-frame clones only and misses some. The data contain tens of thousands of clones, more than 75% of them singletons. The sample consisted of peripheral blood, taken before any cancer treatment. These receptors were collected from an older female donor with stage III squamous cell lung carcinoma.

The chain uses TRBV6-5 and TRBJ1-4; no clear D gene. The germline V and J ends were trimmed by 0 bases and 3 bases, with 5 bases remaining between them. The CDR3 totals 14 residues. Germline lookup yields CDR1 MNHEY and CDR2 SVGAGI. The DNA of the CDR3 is TGTGCCAGCAGTTACTCGATGGCTAATGAAAAACTGTTTTTT. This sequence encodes CASSYSMANEKLFF.

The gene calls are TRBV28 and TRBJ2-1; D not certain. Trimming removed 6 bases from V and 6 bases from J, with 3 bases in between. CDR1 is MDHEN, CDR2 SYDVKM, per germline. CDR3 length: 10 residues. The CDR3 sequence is CASRGNEQFF. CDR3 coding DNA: TGTGCCAGCAGGGGCAATGAGCAGTTCTTC. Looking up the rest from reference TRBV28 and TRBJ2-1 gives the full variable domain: DVKVTQSSRYLVKRTGEKVFLECVQDMDHENMFWYRQDPGLGLRLIYFSYDVKMKEKGDIPEGYSVSREKKERFSLILESASTNQTSMYLCASRGNEQFFGPGTRLTVL.

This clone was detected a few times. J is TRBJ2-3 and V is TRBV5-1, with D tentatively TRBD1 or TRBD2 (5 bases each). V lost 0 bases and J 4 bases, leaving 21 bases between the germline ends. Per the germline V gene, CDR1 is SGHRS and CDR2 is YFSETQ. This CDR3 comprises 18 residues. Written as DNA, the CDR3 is TGCGCCAGCAGCTTGGCCGGCCCCGGGACGATACCCCCAGATACGCAGTATTTT. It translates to CASSLAGPGTIPPDTQYF.

The CDR3 sequence is CASSPPSLNFYGYTF. CDR3 DNA sequence: TGCGCCAGCAGTCCGCCTTCTCTGAATTTCTATGGCTACACCTTC. The rearrangement links TRBV23-1 to TRBJ1-2; D not resolved. TRBV23-1 is an open reading frame, and its role is uncertain. Trimming pared 4 bases from V and 4 bases from J, leaving 16 bases between. CDR3 length: 15 residues.

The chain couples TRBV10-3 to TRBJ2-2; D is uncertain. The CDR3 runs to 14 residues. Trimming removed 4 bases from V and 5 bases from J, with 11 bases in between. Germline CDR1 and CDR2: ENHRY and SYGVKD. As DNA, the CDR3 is TGTGCCATCAGTGCAGTATTAGATACCGGGGAGCTGTTTTTT. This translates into CAISAVLDTGELFF.

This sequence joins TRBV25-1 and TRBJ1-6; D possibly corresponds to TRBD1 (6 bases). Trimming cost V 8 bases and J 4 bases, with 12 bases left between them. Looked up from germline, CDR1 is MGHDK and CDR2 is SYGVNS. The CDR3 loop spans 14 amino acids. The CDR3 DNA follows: TGTGCCAGCTCCCGGACAGATTATAATTCACCCCTCCACTTT. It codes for CASSRTDYNSPLHF.

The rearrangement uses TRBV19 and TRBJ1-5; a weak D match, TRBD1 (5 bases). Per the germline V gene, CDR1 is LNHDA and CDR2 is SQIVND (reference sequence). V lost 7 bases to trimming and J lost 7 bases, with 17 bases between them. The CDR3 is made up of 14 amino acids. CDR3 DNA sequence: TGTGCCAGTAACTTCGACAGCCCAAGGCAGCCCCAGCATTTT. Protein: CASNFDSPRQPQHF.

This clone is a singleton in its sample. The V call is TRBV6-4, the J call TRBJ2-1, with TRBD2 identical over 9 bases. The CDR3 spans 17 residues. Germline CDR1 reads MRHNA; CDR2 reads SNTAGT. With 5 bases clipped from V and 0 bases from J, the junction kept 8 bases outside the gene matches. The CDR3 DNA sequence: TGTGCCAGCAGTTTTAGCGGGGGCCTTAGCTCCTACAATGAGCAGTTCTTC. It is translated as CASSFSGGLSSYNEQFF.

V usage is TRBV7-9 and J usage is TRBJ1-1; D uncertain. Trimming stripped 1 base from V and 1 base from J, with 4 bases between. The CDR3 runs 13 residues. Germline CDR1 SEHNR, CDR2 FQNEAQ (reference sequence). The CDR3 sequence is CASSLGQNTEAFF. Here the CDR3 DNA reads TGTGCCAGCAGCTTAGGACAGAACACTGAAGCTTTCTTT.

CDR3 nucleotide sequence: TGTGCCAGCTCACCGGGGACAGAACCTACTAACTATGGCTACACCTTC. It translates to CASSPGTEPTNYGYTF. The rearrangement links TRBV18 to TRBJ1-2; TRBD1 matches at 7 bases. CDR1 is KGHSH, CDR2 LQKENI, per germline. The CDR3 runs 16 residues. V shed 3 bases and J 0 bases; nucleotides not matched to a gene: 7.

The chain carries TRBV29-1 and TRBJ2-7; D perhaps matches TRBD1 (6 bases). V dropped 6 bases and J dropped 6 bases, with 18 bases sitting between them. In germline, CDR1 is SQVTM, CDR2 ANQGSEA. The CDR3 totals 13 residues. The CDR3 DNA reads TGCAGCGTGGGAGAACAGGGTCGGGGCGAGCAGTACTTC. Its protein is CSVGEQGRGEQYF.

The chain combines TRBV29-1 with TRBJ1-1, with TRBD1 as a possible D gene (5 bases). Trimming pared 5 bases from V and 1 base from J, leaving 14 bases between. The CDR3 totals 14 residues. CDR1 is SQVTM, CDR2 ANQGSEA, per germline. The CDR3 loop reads CSVSQTGGNTEAFF. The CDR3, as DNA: TGCAGCGTTTCCCAAACGGGGGGGAACACTGAAGCTTTCTTT.

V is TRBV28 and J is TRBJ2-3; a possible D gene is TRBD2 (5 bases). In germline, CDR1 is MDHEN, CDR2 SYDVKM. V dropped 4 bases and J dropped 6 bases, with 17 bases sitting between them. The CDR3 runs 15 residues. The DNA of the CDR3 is TGTGCCAGCAGTTCCCCCGCGGGCGCCCAGGATACGCAGTATTTT. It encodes CASSSPAGAQDTQYF.

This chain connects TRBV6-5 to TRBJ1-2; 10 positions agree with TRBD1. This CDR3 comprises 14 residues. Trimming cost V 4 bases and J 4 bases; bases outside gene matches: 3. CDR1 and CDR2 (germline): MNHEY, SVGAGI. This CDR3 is CASSSWDRGYGYTF. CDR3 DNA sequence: TGTGCCAGCAGTTCCTGGGACAGGGGCTATGGCTACACCTTC.

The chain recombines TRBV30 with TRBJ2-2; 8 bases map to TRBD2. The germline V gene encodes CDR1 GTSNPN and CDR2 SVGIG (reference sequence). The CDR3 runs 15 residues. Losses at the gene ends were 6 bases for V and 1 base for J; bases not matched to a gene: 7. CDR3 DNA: TGTGCCTGCTCGCGGGGGGCCCAGAACACCGGGGAGCTGTTTTTT. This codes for CACSRGAQNTGELFF.

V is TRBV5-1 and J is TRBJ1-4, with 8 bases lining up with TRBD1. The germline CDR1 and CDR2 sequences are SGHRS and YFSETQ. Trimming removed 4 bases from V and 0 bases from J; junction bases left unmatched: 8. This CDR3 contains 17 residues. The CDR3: CASSAGQGYATNEKLFF. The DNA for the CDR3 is TGCGCCAGCAGCGCCGGACAGGGATACGCAACTAATGAAAAACTGTTTTTT. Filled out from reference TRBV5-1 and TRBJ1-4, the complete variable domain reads KAGVTQTPRYLIKTRGQQVTLSCSPISGHRSVSWYQQTPGQGLQFLFEYFSETQRNKGNFPGRFSGRQFSNSRSEMNVSTLELGDSALYLCASSAGQGYATNEKLFFGSGTQLSVL.

In DNA, the CDR3 is TGTGCCAGCAGCCCCAGACCGATTAGCACAGATACGCAGTATTTT. It yields the protein CASSPRPISTDTQYF. V usage is TRBV11-2 and J usage is TRBJ2-3; D not certain. This CDR3 is built from 15 residues. Trimming took 5 bases from V and 0 from J, leaving 12 bases between them. The germline gives CDR1 SGHAT, CDR2 FQNNGV.

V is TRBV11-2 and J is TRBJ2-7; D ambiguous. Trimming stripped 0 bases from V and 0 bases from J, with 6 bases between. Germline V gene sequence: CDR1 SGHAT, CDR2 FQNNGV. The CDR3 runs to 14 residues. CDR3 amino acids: CASSLEISSYEQYF. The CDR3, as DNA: TGTGCCAGCAGCTTAGAGATCAGCTCCTACGAGCAGTACTTC.